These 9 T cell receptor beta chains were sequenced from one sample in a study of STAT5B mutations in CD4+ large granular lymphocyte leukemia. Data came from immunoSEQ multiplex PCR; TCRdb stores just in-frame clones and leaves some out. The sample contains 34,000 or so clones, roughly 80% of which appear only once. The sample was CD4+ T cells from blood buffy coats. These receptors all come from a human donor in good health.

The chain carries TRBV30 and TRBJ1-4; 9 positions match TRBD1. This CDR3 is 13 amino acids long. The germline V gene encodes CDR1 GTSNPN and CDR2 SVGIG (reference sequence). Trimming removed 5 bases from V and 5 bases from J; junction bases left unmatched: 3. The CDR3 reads CAWGQGLNEKLFF. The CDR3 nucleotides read TGTGCCTGGGGACAGGGGCTAAATGAAAAACTGTTTTTT.

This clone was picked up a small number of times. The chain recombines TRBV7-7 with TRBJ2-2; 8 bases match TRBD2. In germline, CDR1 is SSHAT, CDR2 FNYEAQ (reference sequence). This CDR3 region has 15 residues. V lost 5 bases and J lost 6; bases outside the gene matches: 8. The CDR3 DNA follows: TGTGCCAGCAGCCGAACGGGAGGGCCTGCCGGGGAGCTGTTTTTT. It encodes CASSRTGGPAGELFF.

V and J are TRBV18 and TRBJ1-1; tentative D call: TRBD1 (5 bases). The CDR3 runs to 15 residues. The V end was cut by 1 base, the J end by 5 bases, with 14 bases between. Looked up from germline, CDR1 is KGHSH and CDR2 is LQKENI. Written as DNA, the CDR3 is TGTGCCAGCTCACCACTGCAGGGCGAATTGACTGAAGCTTTCTTT. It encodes CASSPLQGELTEAFF.

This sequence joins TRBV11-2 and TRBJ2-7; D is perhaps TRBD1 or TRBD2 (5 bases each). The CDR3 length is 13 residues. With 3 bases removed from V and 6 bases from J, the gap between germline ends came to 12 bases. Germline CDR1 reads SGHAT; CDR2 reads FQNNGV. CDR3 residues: CASSFLQAGEQYF. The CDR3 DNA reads TGTGCCAGCAGCTTTCTACAGGCGGGCGAGCAGTACTTC. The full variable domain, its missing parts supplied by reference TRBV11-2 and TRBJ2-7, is EAGVAQSPRYKIIEKRQSVAFWCNPISGHATLYWYQQILGQGPKLLIQFQNNGVVDDSQLPKDRFSAERLKGVDSTLKIQPAKLEDSAVYLCASSFLQAGEQYFGPGTRLTVT.

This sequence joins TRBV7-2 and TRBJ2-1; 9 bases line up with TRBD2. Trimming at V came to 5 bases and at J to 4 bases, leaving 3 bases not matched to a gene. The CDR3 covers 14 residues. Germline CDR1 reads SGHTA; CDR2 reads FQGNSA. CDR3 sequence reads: CASSPTSGYNEQFF. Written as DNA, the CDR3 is TGTGCCAGCAGCCCGACTAGCGGTTACAATGAGCAGTTCTTC.

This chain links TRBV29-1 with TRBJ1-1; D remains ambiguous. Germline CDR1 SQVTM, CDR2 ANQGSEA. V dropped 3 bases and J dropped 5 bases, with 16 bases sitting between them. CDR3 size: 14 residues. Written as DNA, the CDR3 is TGCAGCGTTGAGTCGGCCAGAGGGTCGACTGAAGCTTTCTTT. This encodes CSVESARGSTEAFF.

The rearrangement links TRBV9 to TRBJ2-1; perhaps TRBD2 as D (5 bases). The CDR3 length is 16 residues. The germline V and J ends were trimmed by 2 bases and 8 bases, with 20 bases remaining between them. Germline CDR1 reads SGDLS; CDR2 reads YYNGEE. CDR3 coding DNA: TGTGCCAGCAGCGTCAGTGGGGAGAGGGCGCTGGATGAGCAGTTCTTC. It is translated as CASSVSGERALDEQFF. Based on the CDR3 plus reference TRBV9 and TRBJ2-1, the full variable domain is DSGVTQTPKHLITATGQRVTLRCSPRSGDLSVYWYQQSLDQGLQFLIQYYNGEERAKGNILERFSAQQFPDLHSELNLSSLELGDSALYFCASSVSGERALDEQFFGPGTRLTVL.

For the CDR3, the DNA is TGCGCCAGCAGAAGCGACAGGAACCAAGAGACCCAGTACTTC. It codes for CASRSDRNQETQYF. The gene calls are TRBV5-1 and TRBJ2-5; D is possibly TRBD1 (6 bases). Germline V gives CDR1 SGHRS, CDR2 YFSETQ. Trimming left V 5 bases short and J 0 bases short, with 11 bases between. CDR3 length: 14 amino acids.

This CDR3 reads CASSPTQKLFF. CDR3 in DNA: TGTGCCAGCAGCCCGACGCAAAAACTGTTTTTT. The gene calls are TRBV7-3 and TRBJ1-4; D gene uncertain. CDR3 size: 11 residues. CDR1 is SGHTA and CDR2 is FQGTGA in the germline V gene. The V and J ends lost 5 bases and 9 bases respectively, with 7 bases between them. Full variable domain (rest looked up from reference TRBV7-3 and TRBJ1-4): GAGVSQTPSNKVTEKGKYVELRCDPISGHTALYWYRQSLGQGPEFLIYFQGTGAADDSGLPNDRFFAVRPEGSVSTLKIQRTERGDSAVYLCASSPTQKLFFGSGTQLSVL.